This T cell receptor beta chain originates from a study of CD8 T cells in ankylosing spondylitis. Whole-study results and caveats: What appeared characteristic of ankylosing spondylitis blood was a TCR beta motif of 7 or 8 highly homologous variants.

The CDR3 runs to 15 residues. Trimming stripped 0 bases from V and 8 bases from J, with 16 bases between. The germline gives CDR1 SGHTA, CDR2 FQGNSA. For TCR beta, libraries came from quantitative 5'-RACE with molecular barcodes. TCRdb reprocessed the 5' RACE reads via MiXCR and lists one record per CDR3 protein. This table has around 480,000 distinct CDR3 sequences, roughly 15% appearing once. This clonotype has a handful of counts. No antigen is known for it. The material sequenced was blood, either unsorted or a sorted T cell fraction (not recorded which). The rearrangement uses TRBV7-2 and TRBJ1-2, with D possibly TRBD1 on 6 matching bases. The clonotype was recovered from a male donor with ankylosing spondylitis. This CDR3 reads CASSLARSGDGGYTF. The CDR3, as DNA: TGTGCCAGCAGCTTAGCGCGGTCAGGGGATGGGGGCTACACCTTC.